The 32 T cell receptor beta chains reported below all come from one sample, sequenced in a study of CD8 T cells in Susac syndrome. The authors reverse transcribed roughly 0.5 to 1 ug RNA with random hexamers. TCRdb passed the immunoSEQ multiplex PCR reads through MiXCR, listing each CDR3 protein once. The table has hundreds of thousands of distinct CDR3 sequences, around nine tenths seen once. Sequences were obtained from CD8+ T cells from PBMCs. The source is a human donor with multiple sclerosis.

The V call is TRBV7-9, the J call TRBJ1-4, with TRBD1 as a possible D gene (6 bases). Trimming cost V 8 bases and J 3 bases, with 16 bases left between them. This CDR3 has 15 residues. The V gene's germline CDR1 is SEHNR and CDR2 FQNEAQ (reference sequence). CDR3 loop: CASSDRIGANEKLFF. The CDR3 DNA reads as TGTGCCAGCTCCGACAGGATTGGAGCTAATGAAAAACTGTTTTTT. Complete variable domain (other parts from reference TRBV7-9 and TRBJ1-4): DTGVSQNPRHKITKRGQNVTFRCDPISEHNRLYWYRQTLGQGPEFLTYFQNEAQLEKSRLLSDRFSAERPKGSFSTLEIQRTEQGDSAMYLCASSDRIGANEKLFFGSGTQLSVL.

The chain has TRBV19 and TRBJ1-5, with D uncertain. Germline loops: CDR1 LNHDA, CDR2 SQIVND (reference sequence). The V end lost 1 base, the J end lost 2 bases, and 12 bases lay between the germline ends. This CDR3 spans 16 amino acids. The CDR3, as DNA: TGTGCCAGTAGTATAGCTCTGGCACTAGGCAATCAGCCCCAGCATTTT. This codes for CASSIALALGNQPQHF.

In this sample, this clonotype turned up once. The CDR3, as DNA: TGTGCCAGCAGCACCGAAATGAGGACAGGGGAGCGGGCCCAGTACTTC. This gives the protein CASSTEMRTGERAQYF. The V and J genes are TRBV5-6 and TRBJ2-5; the match to TRBD1 covers 9 bases. Unmatched junction bases numbered 16, after V lost 4 bases and J lost 9 bases. The length of the CDR3 is 16 residues. Germline V CDR1 and CDR2: SGHDT, YYEEEE.

The chain recombines TRBV19 with TRBJ2-1; D uncertain. The CDR3 extends over 11 amino acids. Deletions cut 10 bases from V and 4 bases from J, with 8 bases between. Germline loops: CDR1 LNHDA, CDR2 SQIVND (reference sequence). This CDR3 is CATDAYNEQFF. DNA for the CDR3: TGTGCCACGGACGCTTACAATGAGCAGTTCTTC.

In its sample, this clonotype was seen once. CDR3 amino acids: CASSLLGDDVEQYF. CDR3 sequence (DNA): TGCGCCAGCAGCCTCCTGGGGGACGACGTCGAGCAGTACTTC. The chain employs TRBV4-1 and TRBJ2-7, with D perhaps being TRBD1 or TRBD2 (5 bases each). Germline CDR1 MGHRA, CDR2 YSYEKL. V dropped 4 bases and J dropped 6 bases, with 16 bases sitting between them. There are 14 residues in the CDR3.

The chain uses TRBV19 and TRBJ2-2, with D perhaps matching TRBD1 (5 bases). This CDR3 has 13 amino acids. Germline CDR1 is LNHDA and CDR2 is SQIVND (reference sequence). Trimming removed 7 bases at V and 8 bases at J, with 14 bases between. CDR3 loop: CASNPQGPGELFF. CDR3 in DNA: TGTGCCAGTAATCCGCAGGGTCCTGGGGAGCTGTTTTTT.

This chain connects TRBV4-1 to TRBJ1-4, with a weak D call TRBD1 (5 bases). V was clipped by 1 base and J by 7 bases, with 13 bases between them. Germline loops: CDR1 MGHRA, CDR2 YSYEKL. This CDR3 has 15 residues. The CDR3 DNA reads TGCGCCAGCAGCCAAGTTGGGGGAGTTGGTGAAAAACTGTTTTTT. Translated: CASSQVGGVGEKLFF.

This clonotype was seen more than once but under ten times. The chain is built from TRBV9 and TRBJ1-1; D may be TRBD1 (6 bases). Trimming cost V 4 bases and J 0 bases, with 13 bases left between them. Germline V CDR1 and CDR2: SGDLS, YYNGEE. The CDR3 has 15 residues. The CDR3 loop reads CASSQLQGMNTEAFF. CDR3 sequence (DNA): TGTGCCAGCAGCCAGTTACAGGGTATGAACACTGAAGCTTTCTTT.

The V call is TRBV27, the J call TRBJ2-1; D not resolved. Between the trimmed V and J ends, which lost 4 bases and 4 bases, there was a span of 20 bases. CDR1 is MNHEY and CDR2 is SMNVEV in the germline V gene (reference sequence). This CDR3 is 17 amino acids long. CDR3 DNA: TGTGCCAGCAGTTGGGCTATGGGGAAATTCACTTACAATGAGCAGTTCTTC. It specifies CASSWAMGKFTYNEQFF.

V is TRBV5-6 and J is TRBJ2-1; D is uncertain. The CDR3 runs 12 residues. Trimming removed 3 bases from V and 3 bases from J, with 4 bases in between. Germline V lookup: CDR1 SGHDT, CDR2 YYEEEE. The chain's CDR3 is CASSWDYNEQFF. The DNA of the CDR3 is TGTGCCAGCAGCTGGGACTACAATGAGCAGTTCTTC.

The gene calls are TRBV25-1 and TRBJ2-1, with D uncertain. CDR3 length: 11 residues. The V and J ends lost 2 bases and 12 bases respectively, with 8 bases between them. Per germline, CDR1 MGHDK and CDR2 SYGVNS. The DNA of the CDR3 is TGTGCCAGCAGTGAAAAATTGGGGCAGTTCTTC. This sequence encodes CASSEKLGQFF.

The chain's CDR3 is CASSQAGGLVYNEQFF. The CDR3 bases are TGTGCCAGCAGCCAAGCTGGAGGGTTGGTGTACAATGAGCAGTTCTTC. This chain connects TRBV14 to TRBJ2-1; a possible D gene is TRBD2 (6 bases). The CDR3 is 16 amino acids. Trimming took 1 base from V and 4 from J, leaving 14 bases between them. Germline V CDR1 and CDR2: SGHDN, FVKESK. Variable domain in full (rest from reference TRBV14 and TRBJ2-1): EAGVTQFPSHSVIEKGQTVTLRCDPISGHDNLYWYRRVMGKEIKFLLHFVKESKQDESGMPNNRFLAERTGGTYSTLKVQPAELEDSGVYFCASSQAGGLVYNEQFFGPGTRLTVL.

CDR3 region: CATSDSRGRTGELFF. The CDR3 DNA reads as TGTGCCACCAGTGATTCAAGGGGCAGGACCGGGGAGCTGTTTTTT. The V call is TRBV24-1, the J call TRBJ2-2; perhaps TRBD1 as D (5 bases). The ends were cut back, 2 bases at V and 5 bases at J, with 11 bases in the middle. There are 15 residues in the CDR3. The germline CDR1 and CDR2 sequences are KGHDR and SFDVKD.

The chain combines TRBV12-3 or TRBV12-4 with TRBJ2-1, with TRBD1 identical over 8 bases. Losses at the gene ends were 3 bases for V and 4 bases for J; bases not matched to a gene: 5. The CDR3 covers 15 residues. This CDR3 is CASSLTGARYNEQFF. CDR3 nucleotides: TGTGCCAGCAGTTTGACAGGGGCGAGGTACAATGAGCAGTTCTTC.

This clonotype has a handful of counts. V and J are TRBV30 and TRBJ1-1, with TRBD1 as a possible D gene (6 bases). The CDR3 covers 13 residues. Germline V lookup: CDR1 GTSNPN, CDR2 SVGIG (reference sequence). Deletions cut 4 bases from V and 1 base from J, with 10 bases between. The CDR3 DNA reads as TGTGCCTGGACCCAGACAGGGAACACTGAAGCTTTCTTT. Translating gives CAWTQTGNTEAFF.

The rearrangement links TRBV9 to TRBJ2-2; no reliable D call. CDR1 is SGDLS and CDR2 is YYNGEE in the germline V gene. The CDR3 loop spans 12 amino acids. V gave up 4 bases and J gave up 8 bases, with 9 bases separating them. CDR3 residues: CASSPMLGELFF. DNA for the CDR3: TGTGCCAGCAGCCCTATGTTGGGGGAGCTGTTTTTT.

CDR3 sequence reads: CASSFSEGENTGELFF. The CDR3 bases are TGTGCCAGCAGTTTTTCCGAGGGGGAGAACACCGGGGAGCTGTTTTTT. This chain connects TRBV28 to TRBJ2-2, with D perhaps TRBD1 (6 bases). Trimming pared 3 bases from V and 1 base from J, leaving 12 bases between. CDR1 and CDR2 from the germline V gene are MDHEN and SYDVKM. The CDR3 is 16 residues long.

The chain uses TRBV19 and TRBJ2-7; tentatively, D is TRBD1 or TRBD2 (5 bases each). This CDR3 spans 13 amino acids. Trimming left V 4 bases short and J 6 bases short, with 13 bases between. From germline, CDR1 is LNHDA and CDR2 SQIVND (reference sequence). CDR3 DNA sequence: TGTGCCAGTAGTAAACCCGGGACGAGCGAGCAGTACTTC. Translating it yields CASSKPGTSEQYF. The full variable domain, with the rest looked up from reference TRBV19 and TRBJ2-7, is DGGITQSPKYLFRKEGQNVTLSCEQNLNHDAMYWYRQDPGQGLRLIYYSQIVNDFQKGDIAEGYSVSREKKESFPLTVTSAQKNPTAFYLCASSKPGTSEQYFGPGTRLTVT.

J is TRBJ2-2 and V is TRBV2; the match to TRBD1 covers 7 bases. Germline CDR1 and CDR2: SNHLY and FYNNEI. The J segment lost 7 bases and the V segment lost 8 bases, leaving 7 bases of the junction unmatched. The CDR3 sequence is 13 residues long. CDR3 loop: CASRDREIGELFF. The CDR3, as DNA: TGTGCCAGCCGAGACAGGGAAATCGGGGAGCTGTTTTTT.

A single count supports this clonotype. This rearrangement joins TRBV28 to TRBJ1-1; unclear D gene. The CDR3 length is 16 residues. Germline loops: CDR1 MDHEN, CDR2 SYDVKM. The V end was cut by 2 bases, the J end by 0 bases, with 13 bases between. The DNA of the CDR3 is TGTGCCAGCAGTTTAAGGGCAGGCTCCATGAACACTGAAGCTTTCTTT. Its translation: CASSLRAGSMNTEAFF.

This clonotype showed up just once. The V call is TRBV7-9, the J call TRBJ2-1; TRBD2 aligns across 8 bases. Germline-derived CDR1 and CDR2 are SEHNR and FQNEAQ (reference sequence). The CDR3 runs 16 residues. J lost 7 bases, V lost 5 bases, and 13 bases had no gene match. The CDR3 DNA reads TGTGCCAGCAGCCCCGGTAGCGGGACGGTTTCGAATGAGCAGTTCTTC. Translated, it gives CASSPGSGTVSNEQFF.

The V gene is TRBV5-1, the J gene TRBJ1-1; D gene unclear. The germline V and J ends were trimmed by 0 bases and 0 bases, with 12 bases remaining between them. Germline V gene data show CDR1 as SGHRS and CDR2 as YFSETQ. The CDR3 spans 16 residues. The chain's CDR3 is CASSLVGQQMNTEAFF. In DNA form, the CDR3 reads TGCGCCAGCAGCTTGGTCGGGCAGCAGATGAACACTGAAGCTTTCTTT.

The chain combines TRBV7-8 with TRBJ2-1, with 10 bases matching TRBD2. Germline values: CDR1 SGHVS, CDR2 FQNEAQ. Losses at the gene ends were 5 bases for V and 9 bases for J; bases not matched to a gene: 10. This CDR3 spans 15 amino acids. CDR3 amino acids: CASSPDPGLAIEQFF. The CDR3 coding sequence is TGTGCCAGCAGCCCCGATCCGGGACTAGCGATTGAGCAGTTCTTC.

V usage is TRBV9 and J usage is TRBJ2-2; TRBD1 is a possible D gene (5 bases). This CDR3 has 16 amino acids. Trimming shortened V by 0 bases and J by 2 bases, and 11 bases separated the two germline ends. Germline CDR1 SGDLS, CDR2 YYNGEE. The CDR3 protein is CASSVGGQGNTGELFF. In DNA, the CDR3 is TGTGCCAGCAGCGTAGGGGGTCAGGGAAACACCGGGGAGCTGTTTTTT.

The chain is built from TRBV19 and TRBJ2-5; TRBD1 might be the D (6 bases). The V gene's germline CDR1 is LNHDA and CDR2 SQIVND (reference sequence). CDR3 length: 14 residues. The ends were cut back, 7 bases at V and 1 base at J, with 13 bases in the middle. The CDR3 DNA reads as TGTGCCAGTACCCGGGACATGACCCAAGAGACCCAGTACTTC. This sequence encodes CASTRDMTQETQYF. The variable domain in full, with the rest retrieved from reference TRBV19 and TRBJ2-5, is DGGITQSPKYLFRKEGQNVTLSCEQNLNHDAMYWYRQDPGQGLRLIYYSQIVNDFQKGDIAEGYSVSREKKESFPLTVTSAQKNPTAFYLCASTRDMTQETQYFGPGTRLLVL.

This chain joins TRBV25-1 and TRBJ1-1; TRBD1 is a possible D gene (5 bases). Germline V lookup: CDR1 MGHDK, CDR2 SYGVNS. The V gene lost 4 bases and the J gene lost 8 bases, with 11 bases spanning the gap. The CDR3 is made up of 12 amino acids. The CDR3 nucleotides read TGTGCCAGCAGTGGCTTACGGGGCGAAGCTTTCTTT. Translating gives CASSGLRGEAFF.

The chain combines TRBV11-2 with TRBJ2-2; D remains unclear. In germline, CDR1 is SGHAT, CDR2 FQNNGV. V lost 4 bases and J lost 7, with 10 bases in between. The CDR3 is made up of 13 amino acids. The CDR3 sequence is CASSSGVVGELFF. The CDR3, as DNA: TGTGCCAGCAGCTCCGGAGTTGTCGGGGAGCTGTTTTTT.

In this sample, this clonotype turned up once. This chain joins TRBV6-5 and TRBJ2-7; 7 bases are a match to TRBD2. The J segment lost 2 bases and the V segment lost 2 bases, leaving 6 bases of the junction unmatched. The CDR3 length is 15 residues. Germline values: CDR1 MNHEY, CDR2 SVGAGI. The CDR3 spells CASSYGAGRAYEQYF. The CDR3 DNA follows: TGTGCCAGCAGTTACGGGGCAGGGAGGGCCTACGAGCAGTACTTC.

The chain links TRBV4-2 to TRBJ2-2; TRBD2 is a possible D gene (5 bases). The germline V gene has CDR1 LGHNA and CDR2 YNFKEQ. The V end lost 0 bases, the J end lost 4 bases, and 12 bases lay between the germline ends. CDR3 size: 16 residues. The CDR3 DNA sequence: TGTGCCAGCAGCCAAGATCCGGGGAGCATCACCGGGGAGCTGTTTTTT. It codes for CASSQDPGSITGELFF.

This clonotype was observed a single time. The chain joins TRBV10-3 to TRBJ1-5, with 7 nucleotides matching TRBD1. The J segment lost 5 bases and the V segment lost 4 bases, leaving 5 bases of the junction unmatched. The CDR3 contains 14 residues. Looked up from germline, CDR1 is ENHRY and CDR2 is SYGVKD. CDR3 residues: CAISVGDRDQPQHF. The CDR3 DNA follows: TGTGCCATCAGTGTCGGAGACAGGGATCAGCCCCAGCATTTT.

This clonotype came up a few times. V gene TRBV4-2 combines with J gene TRBJ2-7; TRBD2 agrees at 10 bases. The CDR3 loop spans 15 amino acids. The germline V gene encodes CDR1 LGHNA and CDR2 YNFKEQ. The trim removed 4 bases at V and 6 bases at J, leaving 9 bases unmatched. The CDR3 coding sequence is TGTGCCAGCAGCCCAAGCGGGAGGGCCGACGGCGAGCAGTACTTC. Translated: CASSPSGRADGEQYF.

This chain uses TRBV6-2 or TRBV6-3 with TRBJ2-2; no clear D. This CDR3 is 17 amino acids long. From germline, CDR1 is MNHEY and CDR2 SVGEGT. V lost 0 bases, J lost 6 bases, and 17 bases lay in between. The CDR3 sequence: CASSYSINTGLAGELFF. In DNA, the CDR3 is TGTGCCAGCAGTTACTCTATTAATACGGGTCTAGCCGGGGAGCTGTTTTTT.